A selection of T cell receptor beta chains follows, all from one sample in a study of shared clonotypes between healthy human individuals. Clones were sequenced by immunoSEQ multiplex PCR, and TCRdb holds only the in-frame ones, with some missing. The sample yields under 2,000,000 clones, around 96% seen once. The sample was naive CD8+ T cells sorted from blood. These receptor sequences come from a man aged 18 to 29 in good health. Each CDR3 is given with its conserved first and last residue. A D gene is named only where the DNA matches it firmly. Only some rows state a clone size, as once, few, many or a class for expanded clones.

cdr3_nt cdr3_aa j_call clone_size cdr3_length v_call d_call
TGTGCCAGTAGTTCGGGACTAGAAGGTTGGGGCAATGAGCAGTTCTTC CASSSGLEGWGNEQFF TRBJ2-1 NA 16 TRBV19 TRBD2
TGTGCCAGCAGCTTAGAGCGGGCCTCCTACGAGCAGTACTTC CASSLERASYEQYF TRBJ2-7 NA 14 TRBV7-2 NA
TGTGCCTGGACTAACACCGGGGAGCTGTTTTTT CAWTNTGELFF TRBJ2-2 NA 11 TRBV30 NA
TGTGCCAGCACGGACGGAGACACTGAAGCTTTCTTT CASTDGDTEAFF TRBJ1-1 NA 12 TRBV6-1 NA
TGTGCCAGCAGTGTAGTAGATTGGGATACGCAGTATTTT CASSVVDWDTQYF TRBJ2-3 NA 13 TRBV6-5 NA
TGTGCCAGTAGTATCGTAACTAGCGGGGAAGAGACCCAGTACTTC CASSIVTSGEETQYF TRBJ2-5 NA 15 TRBV19 TRBD2
TGTGCCAGCAGCCCCCGGACAGGGGGGGACGAGCAGTACTTC CASSPRTGGDEQYF TRBJ2-7 NA 14 TRBV7-9 TRBD1
TGCGCCAGCAGCCAAAATCGGGCAGCCAACACCGGGGAGCTGTTTTTT CASSQNRAANTGELFF TRBJ2-2 NA 16 TRBV4-3 NA
TGCAGCGTTGAATCCCCGCAGGGGGTGGGCTACACCTTC CSVESPQGVGYTF TRBJ1-2 NA 13 TRBV29-1 TRBD1
TGTGCCAGCAGCCCCCAAGAATGGGCAGGGCTCCTCTACGAGCAGTACTTC CASSPQEWAGLLYEQYF TRBJ2-7 NA 17 TRBV28 NA
TGTGCCTGGTCAGGGGGCCACCCCGAAGCTTTCTTT CAWSGGHPEAFF TRBJ1-1 NA 12 TRBV30 TRBD1
TGTGCCAGCAGCTTGTCTCCCGAGACCCAGTACTTC CASSLSPETQYF TRBJ2-5 NA 12 TRBV5-4 NA
TGTGCCAGCAGCCCCCCAGGGGTCACCTACGAGCAGTACTTC CASSPPGVTYEQYF TRBJ2-7 NA 14 TRBV13 NA
TGTGCCAGCAGCACGACAGAGGTGTTCTCTGAAGCTTTCTTT CASSTTEVFSEAFF TRBJ1-1 NA 14 TRBV5-4 NA
TGTGCCAGCAGTTTGGTTGGACAGAACACTGAAGCTTTCTTT CASSLVGQNTEAFF TRBJ1-1 NA 14 TRBV6-1 NA
TGTGCCAGCAGTTTCGGCGGTGGAAACACCATATATTTT CASSFGGGNTIYF TRBJ1-3 NA 13 TRBV28 NA
TGTGCCAGCAGCTTGGGACCCTCGGGGGCCAAAAACATTCAGTACTTC CASSLGPSGAKNIQYF TRBJ2-4 NA 16 TRBV5-8 NA
TGTGCCAGAAGCTTCGCTAGTGACTTCTCTGGAAACACCATATATTTT CARSFASDFSGNTIYF TRBJ1-3 NA 16 TRBV7-5 NA
TGTGCCAGCAGTCCCGGGACGCACTACAATGAGCAGTTCTTC CASSPGTHYNEQFF TRBJ2-1 NA 14 TRBV6-6 NA
TGTGCCAGTAGTATACCGTTTACGGAGACCCAGTACTTC CASSIPFTETQYF TRBJ2-5 NA 13 TRBV19 NA
TGTGCCAGCAGCTTTTCAATGAACACTGAAGCTTTCTTT CASSFSMNTEAFF TRBJ1-1 NA 13 TRBV5-5 NA
TGTGCCAGCAGCCACGGGGTCGGCTACGAGCAGTACTTC CASSHGVGYEQYF TRBJ2-7 NA 13 TRBV11-3 NA
TGTGCCAGCAGAGAGTACTTGGGGACCCCGAACACTGAAGCTTTCTTT CASREYLGTPNTEAFF TRBJ1-1 NA 16 TRBV2 NA
TGTGCCAGCAGTTATGGACTAGAAGATACGCAGTATTTT CASSYGLEDTQYF TRBJ2-3 NA 13 TRBV6-5 TRBD2
TGTGCCAGTAGCCTGGACAGGGGAGGTGAAAAACTGTTTTTT CASSLDRGGEKLFF TRBJ1-4 NA 14 TRBV19 TRBD1
TGTGCCAGCAGCTTAGAGGCAGGGGCTCAGCCCCAGCATTTT CASSLEAGAQPQHF TRBJ1-5 NA 14 TRBV7-6 NA
TGTGCCAGCAGCGTAGGGGGAACATCCCCGGCTGAGTATGGCTACACCTTC CASSVGGTSPAEYGYTF TRBJ1-2 NA 17 TRBV9 NA
TGTGCCAGCAGCTTACTACAGAGGACAGGGGAGGTGACCCAGTACTTC CASSLLQRTGEVTQYF TRBJ2-5 once 16 TRBV11-2 TRBD1
TGCGCCAGCAGCTTGGAGGTATCTGGGGCCAACGTCCTGACTTTC CASSLEVSGANVLTF TRBJ2-6 NA 15 TRBV5-1 NA
TGTGCCAGCAGCCGAATATCAGGATCAGGTGGCGAGACCCAGTACTTC CASSRISGSGGETQYF TRBJ2-5 NA 16 TRBV7-9 NA
TGCAGCGTGGGACAGGGGGACTACGAGCAGTACTTC CSVGQGDYEQYF TRBJ2-7 NA 12 TRBV29-1 TRBD1
TGCAGCGGCTTACAGGGGAGCTACAATGAGCAGTTCTTC CSGLQGSYNEQFF TRBJ2-1 NA 13 TRBV29-1 TRBD1
TGTGCCAGCAGTTACTCGATCGGCCAGGCCACCTACGAGCAGTACTTC CASSYSIGQATYEQYF TRBJ2-7 once 16 TRBV6-5 NA
TGTGCCAGCAGTGAAGGGGGGTCCGGATATAGCAATCAGCCCCAGCATTTT CASSEGGSGYSNQPQHF TRBJ1-5 NA 17 TRBV2 NA
TGTGCCAGCAGGGTGACAGGGCGGTACGAGCAGTACTTC CASRVTGRYEQYF TRBJ2-7 NA 13 TRBV2 TRBD1
TGCAGCGCGGGACGGCCGAACACCGGGGAGCTGTTTTTT CSAGRPNTGELFF TRBJ2-2 NA 13 TRBV29-1 NA
TGTGCCAGTAGTGTCGGGCCATCCTACGAGCAGTACTTC CASSVGPSYEQYF TRBJ2-7 NA 13 TRBV19 NA
TGTGCCAGCAACCCGGGGGCAGGGGCTGGAAACACCATATATTTT CASNPGAGAGNTIYF TRBJ1-3 NA 15 TRBV7-9 NA
TGTGCCAGCAGTCCCCTGGACAGCGAGCAGTACTTC CASSPLDSEQYF TRBJ2-7 NA 12 TRBV27 NA